This paragraph reports one T cell receptor (beta chain). Its antigen is unidentified. PBMCs were sourced from approximately 9.3 ml fresh peripheral blood. This sample was included in a study of T cells in Graves' hyperthyroidism and ophthalmopathy. Looking at the study overall: Peripheral blood was secured at the point of initial diagnosis, before any treatment.

V lost 4 bases to trimming and J lost 1 base, with 14 bases between them. Germline-derived CDR1 and CDR2 are LNHDA and SQIVND (reference sequence). The CDR3 totals 15 residues. Amplification of TCR beta CDR3 regions was performed using RNA transcripts as template. The study used the HTBI primer set for a first-round RT-PCR of the TCR CDR3. A single record per CDR3 protein comes from TCRdb applying MiXCR to the multiplex PCR reads. The top ten clones hold 25% to 30% of a sample with 220,000 or so distinct CDR3 sequences, less than 20% of them seen once. Overall study findings and caveats: In the blood, most expanded thyroid clonotypes above 0.001 appeared as well.

Sequencing was carried out using blood. The V call is TRBV19, the J call TRBJ2-7, with D perhaps TRBD1 or TRBD2 (5 bases each). This TCR came from a woman younger than 30 with Graves' ophthalmopathy. CDR3 in DNA: TGTGCCAGTAGTAAGAGGGTAGGGGATTCCTACGAGCAGTACTTC. It codes for CASSKRVGDSYEQYF.